One and the same sample provided the 12 T cell receptor beta chains below, sequenced in a study of T cells in Graves' hyperthyroidism and ophthalmopathy. The investigators amplified TCR beta CDR3 regions from RNA transcripts. First-round RT-PCR targeting the TCR CDR3 was performed with the HTBI primer set. A single record per CDR3 protein comes from TCRdb applying MiXCR to the multiplex PCR reads. This sample has about 540,000 distinct CDR3 sequences, with just over 45% found just once. Material: peripheral blood or thyroid tissue (not recorded which). The receptors shown here come from a woman aged 18-29 years with Graves' hyperthyroidism.

V gene TRBV12-3 or TRBV12-4 combines with J gene TRBJ1-2; D remains ambiguous. V lost 5 bases to trimming and J lost 4 bases, with 14 bases between them. This CDR3 has 14 amino acids. The CDR3 loop reads CASSDSSGSYGYTF. The CDR3 DNA reads as TGTGCCAGCAGTGACTCTAGCGGGAGCTATGGCTACACCTTC.

Regarding this clonotype: Possible read error: a much larger clone is one base away. This sequence joins TRBV6-5 and TRBJ2-5; 8 positions match TRBD2. The CDR3 is made up of 11 amino acids. CDR1 MNHEY and CDR2 SVGAGI come from the germline V gene. CDR3 sequence: CARGRGETQCF. The CDR3 bases are TGTGCCAGGGGGCGGGGGGAGACCCAGTGCTTC.

The chain couples TRBV4-1 to TRBJ1-2, with D uncertain. V shed 0 bases and J shed 6 bases, with 14 bases lying between them. The CDR3 covers 15 residues. Germline-derived CDR1 and CDR2 are MGHRA and YSYEKL. The CDR3 is CASSQEPERMDGYTF. CDR3 DNA: TGCGCCAGCAGCCAAGAACCGGAACGTATGGATGGCTACACCTTC.

The chain is built from TRBV7-2 and TRBJ2-1; TRBD1 agrees at 9 bases. With V trimmed by 0 bases and J by 3 bases, 3 bases remained unmatched. In germline, CDR1 is SGHTA, CDR2 FQGNSA. The CDR3 runs to 16 residues. CDR3: CASSLAETGGYNEQFF. CDR3 sequence (DNA): TGTGCCAGCAGCTTAGCTGAGACAGGGGGCTACAATGAGCAGTTCTTC.

This clonotype was detected a few times. The rearrangement uses TRBV20-1 and TRBJ2-1; a possible D gene is TRBD1 (6 bases). Germline V gene data show CDR1 as DFQATT and CDR2 as SNEGSKA (reference sequence). CDR3 length: 14 residues. The ends were cut back, 2 bases at V and 3 bases at J, with 11 bases in the middle. The CDR3 reads CSARRQGSYNEQFF. DNA for the CDR3: TGCAGTGCTAGAAGGCAGGGGAGCTACAATGAGCAGTTCTTC.

The chain couples TRBV29-1 to TRBJ1-2; TRBD1 might be the D (5 bases). Germline CDR1 reads SQVTM; CDR2 reads ANQGSEA. V shed 2 bases and J shed 3 bases, with 16 bases lying between them. There are 15 residues in the CDR3. The CDR3 sequence is CSVESGQGPDYGYTF. The CDR3 coding sequence is TGCAGCGTTGAATCTGGGCAGGGACCCGACTATGGCTACACCTTC. The variable domain in full, completed from reference TRBV29-1 and TRBJ1-2, reads SAVISQKPSRDICQRGTSLTIQCQVDSQVTMMFWYRQQPGQSLTLIATANQGSEATYESGFVIDKFPISRPNLTFSTLTVSNMSPEDSSIYLCSVESGQGPDYGYTFGSGTRLTVV.

This clonotype was seen repeatedly, ten times or more. The rearrangement links TRBV11-2 to TRBJ2-7; 11 nucleotides line up with TRBD2. The CDR3 totals 15 residues. J gave up 4 bases and V 5 bases, and 7 bases lay outside the gene matches. Germline CDR1 and CDR2: SGHAT and FQNNGV. The CDR3 coding sequence is TGTGCCAGCAGCCCAACTAGCGGGAGTTTTTACGAGCAGTACTTC. Its translation: CASSPTSGSFYEQYF.

On this clonotype itself: This may arise from a read error, as a much more abundant clone is one base away. The chain couples TRBV20-1 to TRBJ2-7, with D possibly matching TRBD2 (6 bases). Germline loops: CDR1 DFQATT, CDR2 SNEGSKA (reference sequence). There are 13 residues in the CDR3. V lost 8 bases and J 4 bases, leaving 18 bases between the germline ends. The CDR3 region is CSPPWRTTYEQYF. The CDR3 DNA reads as TGCAGTCCCCCCTGGCGGACTACTTACGAGCAGTACTTC.

This clonotype was seen at least ten times. This chain joins TRBV5-1 and TRBJ2-7; 8 bases are shared with TRBD2. With V trimmed by 3 bases and J by 3 bases, 11 bases remained unmatched. CDR1 is SGHRS and CDR2 is YFSETQ in the germline V gene. The CDR3 runs 16 residues. The CDR3 loop is CASSSNRGLGIYEQYF. CDR3 in DNA: TGCGCCAGCAGCTCCAACCGGGGACTAGGGATCTACGAGCAGTACTTC.

A word on this clonotype: Given a much more abundant clone one base away, this may be a read error. The V gene is TRBV2, the J gene TRBJ1-6; D not certain. The CDR3 contains 17 residues. Germline CDR1 SNHLY, CDR2 FYNNEI. The CDR3 is CVSSEGSGSSYNSPLHF. CDR3 DNA sequence: TGTGTCAGCAGTGAAGGGTCGGGGAGCTCCTATAATTCACCCCTCCACTTT.

The chain uses TRBV7-9 and TRBJ1-2, with D uncertain. Germline V gives CDR1 SEHNR, CDR2 FQNEAQ (reference sequence). This CDR3 comprises 15 residues. Trimming took 5 bases from V and 3 from J, leaving 16 bases between them. The chain's CDR3 is CASSPGEGSDYGYTF. CDR3 coding DNA: TGTGCCAGCAGCCCCGGGGAGGGTTCAGACTATGGCTACACCTTC.

This chain joins TRBV10-3 and TRBJ2-7; 10 bases fit TRBD1. The CDR3 contains 13 residues. The V segment lost 0 bases and the J segment 12 bases; nucleotides outside the gene matches: 5. Germline loops: CDR1 ENHRY, CDR2 SYGVKD. The CDR3 DNA reads as TGTGCCATCAGTGAGTCGAAGACAGGGGGCCTGTACTTC. Translated: CAISESKTGGLYF.